Listed below are T cell receptor beta chains from one sample, sequenced in a study of blood T cell repertoires in COVID-19. This table comes from immunoSEQ multiplex PCR, and its TCRdb copy is limited to in-frame clones, with some not included. The table lists over 150,000 clones, 70% to 90% of them singletons. Sample: peripheral blood. The source of these receptors is a woman aged 60-70 years with COVID-19, enrolled during active disease. CDR3s include the opening cysteine and the closing phenylalanine or tryptophan. Not all rows give a size; the values are once, few, many and, for expanded clones, a class.

CDR3: CSASPQAGAGANVLTF
V: TRBV20-1
size: -
J: TRBJ2-6

CDR3: CASSDGDRATFF
V: TRBV10-1
size: few
J: TRBJ2-1

CDR3: CAITGGYGYTF
V: TRBV10-3
size: -
J: TRBJ1-2

CDR3: CASSPGTGRPETFF
V: TRBV5-4
size: -
J: TRBJ1-1

CDR3: CASSDPSGGHPNEQFF
V: TRBV10-2
size: -
J: TRBJ2-1

CDR3: CASSVGDIGYTF
V: TRBV11-2
size: -
J: TRBJ1-2

CDR3: CASSLGTGGGNEQFF
V: TRBV9
size: -
J: TRBJ2-1

CDR3: CASSTESDREGYTF
V: TRBV5-1
size: -
J: TRBJ1-2

CDR3: CASTISTGGISYNEQFF
V: TRBV3-1/TRBV3-2
size: -
J: TRBJ2-1

CDR3: CASSQGGPSSYNEQFF
V: TRBV19
size: -
J: TRBJ2-1

CDR3: CAIMDPGSYGYTF
V: TRBV10-3
size: few
J: TRBJ1-2

CDR3: CASSQVAGSNQPQHF
V: TRBV3-1/TRBV3-2
size: -
J: TRBJ1-5

CDR3: CATQGGGQGYYGYTF
V: TRBV6-5
size: -
J: TRBJ1-2

CDR3: CASSFQGGASGNTIYF
V: TRBV5-1
size: once
J: TRBJ1-3

CDR3: CASSLGQGAFTEAFF
V: TRBV27
size: few
J: TRBJ1-1

CDR3: CASGLGDSLNQPQHF
V: TRBV12-5
size: -
J: TRBJ1-5

CDR3: CASSQNRGFYEQYF
V: TRBV4-1
size: -
J: TRBJ2-7

CDR3: CSVGGALNQPQHF
V: TRBV29-1
size: -
J: TRBJ1-5

CDR3: CASSLGGAKYGYTF
V: TRBV5-8
size: -
J: TRBJ1-2